This T cell receptor beta chain emerged from a study of blood T cell repertoires in COVID-19. Sequencing was performed with immunoSEQ multiplex PCR; in TCRdb, only in-frame clones are kept and a portion is missing. The sample lists some 350,000 clones; about 83% were seen once. Germline CDR1 and CDR2: MNHEY and SVGEGT. J was trimmed by 2 bases and V by 5 bases; bases with no gene match: 13. The CDR3 covers 17 residues. Sequencing was done on a sample of peripheral blood. The TCR sequence derives from a man younger than 40 with active or convalescent COVID-19. The gene calls are TRBV6-2 or TRBV6-3 and TRBJ2-3; TRBD1 aligns across 7 bases. CDR3 region: CASSPPPGQPDTDTQYF. CDR3 in DNA: TGTGCCAGCAGTCCGCCCCCGGGACAGCCGGACACAGATACGCAGTATTTT.